This T cell receptor beta chain was identified during a study of blood T cell repertoires in COVID-19. Study-wide background: T cells, B-cell-depleted T cells, or PBMCs provided the cDNA or gDNA that served as material.

The CDR3 is 18 amino acids. V trimming: 0 bases; J trimming: 0 bases; junction bases outside the gene matches: 6. Germline V gene lookup returns CDR1 LGHNA and CDR2 YSLEER. This clone was found many times. Per the original data handling: Estimated nucleated cell counts came from reference gene primer amplification. TCRdb's table, derived via immunoSEQ multiplex PCR, lists solely in-frame clones and lacks some. The DNA gave D and trimming, while V, J and clone size come from that table. In the table there are about 71,000 clones, 82% of which are singletons. Sequenced sample: peripheral blood. This TCR was sampled from a woman older than 75 with acute or convalescent COVID-19. V gene TRBV4-3 combines with J gene TRBJ2-3; TRBD2 matches at 10 bases. CDR3 in DNA: TGCGCCAGCAGCCAAGATCCCACTAGCGGGACCAGCACAGATACGCAGTATTTT. It translates to CASSQDPTSGTSTDTQYF.